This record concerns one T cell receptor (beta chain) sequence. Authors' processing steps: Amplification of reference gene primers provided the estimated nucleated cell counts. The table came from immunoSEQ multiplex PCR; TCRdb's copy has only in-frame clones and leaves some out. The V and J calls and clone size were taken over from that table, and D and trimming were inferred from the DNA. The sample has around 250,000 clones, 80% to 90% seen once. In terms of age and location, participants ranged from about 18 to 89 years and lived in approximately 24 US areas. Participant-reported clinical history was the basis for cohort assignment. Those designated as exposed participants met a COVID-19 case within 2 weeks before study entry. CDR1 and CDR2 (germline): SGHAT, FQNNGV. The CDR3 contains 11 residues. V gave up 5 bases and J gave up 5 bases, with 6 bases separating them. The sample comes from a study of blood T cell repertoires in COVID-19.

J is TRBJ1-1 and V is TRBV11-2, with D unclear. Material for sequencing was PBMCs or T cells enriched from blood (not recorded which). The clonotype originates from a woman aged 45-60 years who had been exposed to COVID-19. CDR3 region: CASSDMTEAFF. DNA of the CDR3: TGTGCCAGCAGCGACATGACTGAAGCTTTCTTT.